The clone carrying this T cell receptor beta chain was recorded once. At one boundary the junction diverges from the germline segment, which might be a read error. This sample was taken from a study of cytomegalovirus exposure and HLA in healthy donors. Germline CDR1 WNHNN, CDR2 SYGVQD (reference sequence). The CDR3 has 13 amino acids. Use of 60 Vbeta and 13 Jbeta primers characterized the PCR. Profiling relied on immunoSEQ multiplex PCR, and the TCRdb table lists in-frame clones only, not all of them. This sample has around 160,000 clones; over 80% occur once, and the top ten carry 1.5%. The sample consisted of PBMCs. V and J are TRBV10-1 and TRBJ1-5, with D perhaps TRBD1 (6 bases). The source of this sequence is a woman aged 18-29 years in good health and CMV-seronegative. This CDR3 reads CASSGQTNQPQHF. In nucleotides, the CDR3 is TGCGCCAGTAGTGGACAGACCAATCAGCCCCAGCATTTT.